These 23 T cell receptor beta chains share one sample of origin, sequenced in a study of blood T cell repertoires in COVID-19. TCRdb's table, derived via immunoSEQ multiplex PCR, lists solely in-frame clones and lacks some. The sample shows approximately 200,000 clones, around 80% of them seen only once. The sequenced material came from peripheral blood. These receptors were obtained from a human donor with acute or convalescent COVID-19. The donor label of this sample is uncertain.

The chain has TRBV7-2 and TRBJ2-6; the match to TRBD1 covers 7 bases. The CDR3 is made up of 17 amino acids. J was trimmed by 0 bases and V by 3 bases; bases with no gene match: 5. Germline V gives CDR1 SGHTA, CDR2 FQGNSA. For the CDR3, the DNA is TGTGCCAGCAGCTTCCGGGACAGTCCCTCTGGGGCCAACGTCCTGACTTTC. Translated: CASSFRDSPSGANVLTF.

The V and J genes are TRBV7-2 and TRBJ2-3; 11 nucleotides match TRBD2. From germline, CDR1 is SGHTA and CDR2 FQGNSA. This CDR3 has 16 amino acids. J was trimmed by 2 bases and V by 5 bases; bases with no gene match: 6. The CDR3 loop reads CASSSRLAGPTDTQYF. CDR3 sequence (DNA): TGTGCCAGCAGCAGTCGACTAGCGGGGCCCACAGATACGCAGTATTTT.

The V and J genes are TRBV7-3 and TRBJ2-1; 10 bases fit TRBD1. Germline lookup yields CDR1 SGHTA and CDR2 FQGTGA. The CDR3 is 18 amino acids. The junction had 14 bases not matched to a gene; V was cut back by 5 bases and J by 4 bases. CDR3 sequence reads: CASSPRRGRGQGYNEQFF. The CDR3 DNA sequence: TGTGCCAGCAGCCCCCGCCGGGGCCGGGGACAGGGGTACAATGAGCAGTTCTTC.

The V and J genes are TRBV28 and TRBJ1-2; 8 positions match TRBD1. Germline loops: CDR1 MDHEN, CDR2 SYDVKM. The CDR3 is made up of 15 amino acids. V lost 2 bases and J lost 1; bases outside the gene matches: 3. CDR3 DNA sequence: TGTGCCAGCAGTTTACGGGACAGGATTAACTATGGCTACACCTTC. Protein sequence: CASSLRDRINYGYTF.

The chain links TRBV2 to TRBJ2-5; TRBD2 is a possible D gene (6 bases). The CDR3 runs 14 residues. Per germline, CDR1 SNHLY and CDR2 FYNNEI. Trimming shortened V by 6 bases and J by 7 bases, and 18 bases separated the two germline ends. In DNA, the CDR3 is TGTGCCAGCAGGGGGGACCAACGGAGGGGGACCCAGTACTTC. Its protein product is CASRGDQRRGTQYF.

J is TRBJ1-2 and V is TRBV25-1; the D gene is possibly TRBD1 (6 bases). Germline values: CDR1 MGHDK, CDR2 SYGVNS. The length of the CDR3 is 12 residues. The V and J ends lost 6 bases and 3 bases respectively, with 8 bases between them. CDR3 loop: CASRDSYYGYTF. DNA of the CDR3: TGTGCCAGCAGGGACAGCTACTATGGCTACACCTTC.

The chain couples TRBV29-1 to TRBJ1-1; 9 bases map to TRBD1. Germline V gives CDR1 SQVTM, CDR2 ANQGSEA. With V trimmed by 3 bases and J by 7 bases, 12 bases remained unmatched. The CDR3 sequence is 15 residues long. The CDR3 loop reads CSVEGPGQGGYEAFF. As DNA, the CDR3 is TGCAGCGTTGAGGGGCCGGGACAGGGTGGGTATGAAGCTTTCTTT.

J is TRBJ1-1 and V is TRBV6-2 or TRBV6-3, with 8 bases aligning to TRBD1. This CDR3 is 12 amino acids long. V shed 2 bases and J 8 bases; nucleotides not matched to a gene: 1. Looked up from germline, CDR1 is MNHEY and CDR2 is SVGEGT. CDR3 bases: TGTGCCAGCAGTTACGGACAGGGCGAAGCTTTCTTT. Encoded protein: CASSYGQGEAFF.

J is TRBJ1-2 and V is TRBV6-6; 9 bases fit TRBD1. CDR1 and CDR2 from the germline V gene are MNHNY and SVGAGI (reference sequence). The CDR3 has 13 amino acids. The V and J ends lost 5 bases and 2 bases, in that order; junction bases with no gene match: 0. The CDR3 DNA reads as TGTGCCAGCAGTACAGGGGGCAACTATGGCTACACCTTC. It specifies CASSTGGNYGYTF.

This chain joins TRBV7-7 and TRBJ2-2, with TRBD2 matching over 7 bases. Germline V gene data show CDR1 as SSHAT and CDR2 as FNYEAQ (reference sequence). This CDR3 spans 16 amino acids. V trimming: 7 bases; J trimming: 3 bases; junction bases outside the gene matches: 11. CDR3 region: CASTQLGGSDTGELFF. DNA of the CDR3: TGTGCCAGCACCCAGCTCGGCGGGAGCGACACCGGGGAGCTGTTTTTT.

This clone has a handful of counts. This chain uses TRBV6-1 with TRBJ1-2, with 7 bases lining up with TRBD1. V trimming: 2 bases; J trimming: 8 bases; junction bases outside the gene matches: 8. Germline V gives CDR1 MNHNS, CDR2 SASEGT. The CDR3 is 14 residues long. The CDR3 DNA sequence: TGTGCCAGCAGTGAATATGACAGGGACCACGGCTACACCTTC. It is translated as CASSEYDRDHGYTF.

This clone occurred once. Other DNA sequences in this specimen translate into the identical CDR3. The chain is built from TRBV28 and TRBJ2-2, with D possibly TRBD2 on 7 matching bases. V was clipped by 8 bases and J by 1 base, with 11 bases between them. The CDR3 length is 14 residues. Germline assignment: CDR1 MDHEN and CDR2 SYDVKM. CDR3 region: CASLGGGNTGELFF. The DNA for the CDR3 is TGTGCCAGCCTAGGGGGGGGGAACACCGGGGAGCTGTTTTTT.

The chain carries TRBV6-1 and TRBJ2-3; D is undetermined. Germline CDR1 MNHNS, CDR2 SASEGT. The CDR3 runs to 17 residues. Trimming stripped 4 bases from V and 2 bases from J, with 19 bases between. The chain's CDR3 is CASSARSTARSTDTQYF. The CDR3 nucleotides are TGTGCCAGCAGTGCCCGCTCCACTGCGCGCTCCACAGATACGCAGTATTTT.

The CDR3 DNA sequence: TGTGCCAGCTCACCCTTTCCAGGATTCTATGGCTACACCTTC. It yields the protein CASSPFPGFYGYTF. The chain uses TRBV18 and TRBJ1-2, with D unresolved. V lost 3 bases and J lost 4, with 12 bases in between. CDR3 length equals 14 residues. CDR1 and CDR2 (germline): KGHSH, LQKENI.

This clone came up a few times. The rearrangement joins TRBV6-6 to TRBJ2-5; tentatively, D is TRBD1 (5 bases). CDR1 and CDR2 from the germline V gene are MNHNY and SVGAGI (reference sequence). V lost 0 bases, J lost 1 base, and 9 bases lay in between. The CDR3 runs to 15 residues. CDR3 nucleotides: TGTGCCAGCAGTTACTCCGGACACTCCCAAGAGACCCAGTACTTC. As protein: CASSYSGHSQETQYF.

This chain joins TRBV7-2 and TRBJ2-1; no clear D gene. Between the trimmed V and J ends, which lost 5 bases and 9 bases, there was a span of 11 bases. The CDR3 sequence is 12 residues long. Germline V gene lookup returns CDR1 SGHTA and CDR2 FQGNSA. The CDR3 loop reads CASSPSRGEQFF. The CDR3 nucleotides read TGTGCCAGCAGCCCCTCGCGCGGTGAGCAGTTCTTC.

The chain carries TRBV7-2 and TRBJ1-2; D is unclear. Per the germline V gene, CDR1 is SGHTA and CDR2 is FQGNSA. V shed 0 bases and J shed 6 bases, with 8 bases lying between them. This CDR3 spans 13 amino acids. CDR3 sequence: CASSLAEGHGYTF. The CDR3 DNA is TGTGCCAGCAGCTTAGCCGAGGGCCATGGCTACACCTTC.

The chain has TRBV2 and TRBJ2-7; TRBD1 aligns across 7 bases. V lost 4 bases to trimming and J lost 6 bases; unmatched junction nucleotides: 6. Germline loops: CDR1 SNHLY, CDR2 FYNNEI. CDR3 length equals 13 residues. The CDR3 sequence is CASSVIAGGEQYF. In DNA, the CDR3 is TGTGCCAGCAGTGTCATAGCAGGGGGCGAGCAGTACTTC.

This clone has a single count. The chain employs TRBV9 and TRBJ2-2, with 9 bases aligning to TRBD1. From germline, CDR1 is SGDLS and CDR2 YYNGEE. Trimming removed 0 bases from V and 7 bases from J; junction bases left unmatched: 4. The CDR3 has 15 residues. CDR3 sequence reads: CASSVAQGADGELFF. CDR3 coding DNA: TGTGCCAGCAGCGTAGCACAGGGGGCAGACGGGGAGCTGTTTTTT.

The chain joins TRBV3-1 (or the pseudogene TRBV3-2) to TRBJ1-1; D uncertain. Germline V gene sequence: CDR1 LGHDT, CDR2 YNNKEL (reference sequence). V dropped 4 bases and J dropped 1 base, with 7 bases sitting between them. The CDR3 length is 13 residues. The CDR3 protein is CASSLLENTEAFF. CDR3 DNA: TGTGCCAGCAGCCTGCTAGAGAACACTGAAGCTTTCTTT.

This sequence joins TRBV5-1 and TRBJ2-3, with 8 bases that match TRBD1. The CDR3 loop spans 15 amino acids. Germline V gene lookup returns CDR1 SGHRS and CDR2 YFSETQ. J lost 3 bases, V lost 4 bases, and 7 bases had no gene match. CDR3 loop: CASSPGQVLTDTQYF. CDR3 coding DNA: TGCGCCAGCAGCCCGGGACAGGTTCTTACAGATACGCAGTATTTT.

This clone was observed a few times. The V call is TRBV27, the J call TRBJ1-5, with D perhaps matching TRBD1 (6 bases). Trimming cost V 4 bases and J 4 bases, with 14 bases left between them. The germline gives CDR1 MNHEY, CDR2 SMNVEV (reference sequence). The CDR3 is made up of 15 amino acids. In nucleotides, the CDR3 is TGTGCCAGCAGTTCCCTAGGGCAGGGGAATCAGCCCCAGCATTTT. Translation: CASSSLGQGNQPQHF.

The J gene is TRBJ1-3, the V gene TRBV9, with D possibly TRBD1 on 5 matching bases. The CDR3 sequence is 17 residues long. The V gene lost 4 bases and the J gene lost 1 base, with 18 bases spanning the gap. The germline gives CDR1 SGDLS, CDR2 YYNGEE. The CDR3 is CASSLAVPGLSGNTIYF. CDR3 nucleotide sequence: TGTGCCAGCAGCCTAGCTGTCCCAGGGCTTTCTGGAAACACCATATATTTT.